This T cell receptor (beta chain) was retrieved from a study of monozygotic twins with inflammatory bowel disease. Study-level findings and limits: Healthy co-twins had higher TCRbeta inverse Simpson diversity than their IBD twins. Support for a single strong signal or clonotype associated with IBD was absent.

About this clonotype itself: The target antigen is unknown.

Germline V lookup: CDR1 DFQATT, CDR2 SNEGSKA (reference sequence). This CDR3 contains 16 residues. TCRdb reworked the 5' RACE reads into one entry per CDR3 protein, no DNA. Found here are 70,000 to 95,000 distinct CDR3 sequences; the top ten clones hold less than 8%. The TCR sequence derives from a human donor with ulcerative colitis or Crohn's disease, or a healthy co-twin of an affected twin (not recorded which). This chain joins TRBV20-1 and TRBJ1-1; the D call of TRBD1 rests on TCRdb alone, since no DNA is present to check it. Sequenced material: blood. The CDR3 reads CSARVATGGTNTEAFF.